Described below is a single T cell receptor beta chain sequence and its context. Generated by immunoSEQ multiplex PCR, the TCRdb table keeps only in-frame clones and is missing some. Among 66,000 or so clones listed, around 85% were seen once. The record originates from a study of OX40 agonist ivuxolimab in advanced cancers. Whole-study context: Partial responses occurred in Three dose-escalation patients, one with hepatocellular carcinoma and two with cutaneous melanoma.

The V gene's germline CDR1 is SGHTA and CDR2 FQGNSA. The ends were cut back, 0 bases at V and 3 bases at J, with 9 bases in the middle. The CDR3 length is 15 residues. Material: CD4+ or CD8+ T cells sorted from blood, obtained in a trial of the OX40 agonist ivuxolimab. The chain uses TRBV7-2 and TRBJ2-4; D tentatively reads TRBD1 or TRBD2 (5 bases each). This TCR was recovered from an adult with an advanced solid tumor such as melanoma, head and neck, liver or kidney cancer. The CDR3 DNA follows: TGTGCCAGCAGCTTAGCTGCGAGGGGCAAAAACATTCAGTACTTC. It is translated as CASSLAARGKNIQYF.